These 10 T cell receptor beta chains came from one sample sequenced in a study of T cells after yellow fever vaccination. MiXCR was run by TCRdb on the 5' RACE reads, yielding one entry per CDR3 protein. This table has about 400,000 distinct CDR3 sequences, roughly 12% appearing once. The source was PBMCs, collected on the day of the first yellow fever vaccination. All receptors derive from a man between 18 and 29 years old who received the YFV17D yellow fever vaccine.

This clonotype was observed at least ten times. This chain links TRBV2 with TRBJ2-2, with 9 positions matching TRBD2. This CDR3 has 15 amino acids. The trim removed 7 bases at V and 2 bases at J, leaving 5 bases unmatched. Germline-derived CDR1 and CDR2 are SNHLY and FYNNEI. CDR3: CASTLTSGNTGELFF. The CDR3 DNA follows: TGTGCCAGCACCCTGACTAGCGGAAACACCGGGGAGCTGTTTTTT.

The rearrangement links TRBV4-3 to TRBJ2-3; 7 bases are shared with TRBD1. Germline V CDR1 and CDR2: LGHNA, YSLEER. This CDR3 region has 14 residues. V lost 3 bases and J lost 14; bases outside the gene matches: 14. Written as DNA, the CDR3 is TGCGCCAGCAGCCAGGGACACGAAGGGGGCGAGTCGTATTTT. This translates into CASSQGHEGGESYF.

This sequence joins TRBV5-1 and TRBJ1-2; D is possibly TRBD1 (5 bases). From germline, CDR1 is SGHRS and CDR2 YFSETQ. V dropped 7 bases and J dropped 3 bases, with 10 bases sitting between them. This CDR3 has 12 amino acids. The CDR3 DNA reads TGCGCCAGCGGGGGATTGGACTATGGCTACACCTTC. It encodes CASGGLDYGYTF.

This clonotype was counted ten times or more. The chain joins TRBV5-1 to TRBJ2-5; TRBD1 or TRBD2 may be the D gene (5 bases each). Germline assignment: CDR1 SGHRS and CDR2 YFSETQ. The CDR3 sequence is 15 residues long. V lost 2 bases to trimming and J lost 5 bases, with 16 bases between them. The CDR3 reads CASSLFPDRGETQYF. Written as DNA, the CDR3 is TGCGCCAGCAGCTTATTCCCAGACAGAGGGGAGACCCAGTACTTC.

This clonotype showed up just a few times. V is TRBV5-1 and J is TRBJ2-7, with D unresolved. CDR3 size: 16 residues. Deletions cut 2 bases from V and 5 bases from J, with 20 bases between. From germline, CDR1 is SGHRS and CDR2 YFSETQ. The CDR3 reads CASSFGNRPWPDEQYV. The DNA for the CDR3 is TGCGCCAGCAGCTTTGGTAACAGACCCTGGCCCGACGAGCAGTACGTC.

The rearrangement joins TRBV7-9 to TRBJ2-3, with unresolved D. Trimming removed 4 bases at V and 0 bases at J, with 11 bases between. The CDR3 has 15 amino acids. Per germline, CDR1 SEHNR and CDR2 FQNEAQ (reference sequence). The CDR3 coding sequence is TGTGCCAGCAGCTCTACGACCACCAGCACAGATACGCAGTATTTT. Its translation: CASSSTTTSTDTQYF.

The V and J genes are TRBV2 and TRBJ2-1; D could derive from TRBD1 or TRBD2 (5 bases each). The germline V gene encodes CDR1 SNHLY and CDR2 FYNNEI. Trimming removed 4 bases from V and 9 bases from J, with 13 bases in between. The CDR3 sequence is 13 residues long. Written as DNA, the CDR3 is TGTGCCAGCAGTGGCAGTCCTGGGGGTGAGCAGTTCTTC. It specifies CASSGSPGGEQFF.

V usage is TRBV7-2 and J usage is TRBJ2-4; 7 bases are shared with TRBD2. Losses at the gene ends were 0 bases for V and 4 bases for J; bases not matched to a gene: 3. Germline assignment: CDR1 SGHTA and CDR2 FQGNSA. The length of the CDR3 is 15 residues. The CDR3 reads CASSLAGTKKNIQYF. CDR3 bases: TGTGCCAGCAGCTTAGCCGGGACTAAAAAAAACATTCAGTACTTC.

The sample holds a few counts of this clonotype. The CDR3 reads CASSFWGQGNEQYF. Written as DNA, the CDR3 is TGTGCCAGCAGCTTTTGGGGACAGGGGAACGAGCAGTACTTC. J is TRBJ2-7 and V is TRBV7-2; TRBD1 matches 10 bases. Germline V gene lookup returns CDR1 SGHTA and CDR2 FQGNSA. This CDR3 contains 14 residues. J lost 5 bases, V lost 3 bases, and 4 bases had no gene match.

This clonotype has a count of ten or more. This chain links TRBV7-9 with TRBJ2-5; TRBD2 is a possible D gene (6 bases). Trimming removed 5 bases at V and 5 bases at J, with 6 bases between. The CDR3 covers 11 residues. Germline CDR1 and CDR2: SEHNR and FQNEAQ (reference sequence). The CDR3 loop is CASSREETQYF. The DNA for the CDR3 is TGTGCCAGCAGCCGGGAGGAGACCCAGTACTTC.